These 7 T cell receptor beta chains originate from one sample sequenced in a study of read filtering for tumor transcriptome and immune sequencing. The library was built from roughly 400 ng RNA with molecular barcoded adaptors for alpha/delta and beta/gamma chains. TCRdb re-derived calls from the reads in MiXCR, one entry per CDR3 protein. The data show 85,000 to 100,000 distinct CDR3 sequences, about a fifth seen once. Sequencing was carried out using a population of CD138-negative cells sorted from bone marrow. The receptors derive from a donor older than 35 with multiple myeloma.

This clonotype has a handful of counts. The chain is built from TRBV2 and TRBJ1-5; TRBD1 matches 7 bases. The CDR3 is 15 residues long. Germline V gene lookup returns CDR1 SNHLY and CDR2 FYNNEI. Trimming took 4 bases from V and 2 from J; bases not matched to a gene: 5. The CDR3 loop is CASSADRVGNQPQHF. CDR3 coding DNA: TGTGCCAGCAGTGCAGACAGGGTTGGCAATCAGCCCCAGCATTTT.

Ten or more counts support this clonotype. The rearrangement joins TRBV5-1 to TRBJ2-1, with D unclear. V was shortened by 6 bases and J by 4 bases, with 11 bases between the two germline ends. In germline, CDR1 is SGHRS, CDR2 YFSETQ. This CDR3 region has 13 residues. CDR3 residues: CASMAELYNEQFF. CDR3 DNA: TGCGCCAGCATGGCGGAACTATACAATGAGCAGTTCTTC.

In this sample, this clonotype turned up a few times. Being one base from a much bigger clone, this may be a read error. The chain employs TRBV4-2 and TRBJ2-1, with TRBD2 matching over 7 bases. The ends lost 3 bases at V and 4 bases at J; junction bases unmatched: 15. This CDR3 contains 18 residues. The germline V gene encodes CDR1 LGHNA and CDR2 YNFKEQ. The CDR3 DNA reads as TGTGCCAGCAGCCAGGCTCTTGGAAGCGGGGAGATTTACAATGAGCAGTTCTTC. It encodes CASSQALGSGEIYNEQFF.

Concerning this clonotype itself: This may be a read error: a much more frequent sequence differs by one nucleotide. The chain combines TRBV28 with TRBJ1-5; TRBD1 agrees at 7 bases. Per germline, CDR1 MDHEN and CDR2 SYDVKM. The CDR3 consists of 17 residues. The CDR3 reads CASSPPGQSYSSQPQHF. The CDR3 nucleotides are TGTGCCAGCAGTCCTCCGGGACAGTCCTATAGCAGTCAGCCCCAGCATTTT.

The chain recombines TRBV6-5 with TRBJ2-5, with 8 bases matching TRBD2. This CDR3 has 15 residues. V trimming: 2 bases; J trimming: 5 bases; junction bases outside the gene matches: 7. Germline CDR1 is MNHEY and CDR2 is SVGAGI. DNA for the CDR3: TGTGCCAGCAGTTACGGGACTAGTAGGATGGAGACCCAGTACTTC. It codes for CASSYGTSRMETQYF.

This clonotype has ten or more counts. The rearrangement joins TRBV9 to TRBJ2-2; no definite D call. This CDR3 region has 13 residues. With 1 base removed from V and 6 bases from J, the gap between germline ends came to 7 bases. Germline V lookup: CDR1 SGDLS, CDR2 YYNGEE. The CDR3 DNA follows: TGTGCCAGCAGCGTAACGTTCGCCGGGGAGCTGTTTTTT. Encoded protein: CASSVTFAGELFF.

As regards this clonotype: With a much larger clone just one base away, this may be a read error. This rearrangement joins TRBV5-1 to TRBJ1-1, with D possibly TRBD1 on 5 matching bases. Germline assignment: CDR1 SGHRS and CDR2 YFSETQ. V lost 4 bases, J lost 4 bases, and 23 bases lay in between. The CDR3 has 17 residues. The CDR3 DNA follows: TGCGCCAGCAGCCCCGCTCGACAGAGTGTAGTGGGCACTGAAGCTTTCTTT. This encodes CASSPARQSVVGTEAFF.